This TCR beta chain was retrieved from a study of early T cells in non-severe SARS-CoV-2 infection. Points from the study as a whole: There was a bias toward anti-spike CD8 responses in VDJdb matching, which missed private and CD4 specificities.

This clonotype was detected many times. Its antigen is not known. MiXCR, applied by TCRdb to the 5' RACE reads, yields one record per CDR3 protein. The sample lists tens of thousands of distinct CDR3 sequences, roughly 5.9% occurring once. The CDR3 has 15 amino acids. From germline, CDR1 is MNHNS and CDR2 SASEGT. Trimming at V came to 3 bases and at J to 1 base, leaving 3 bases not matched to a gene. The sequenced material came from whole blood. The chain carries TRBV6-1 and TRBJ1-5; 7 nucleotides line up with TRBD1. The receptor was derived from an adult who was a healthcare worker with PCR-confirmed SARS-CoV-2 infection or an uninfected control (not recorded which). The DNA of the CDR3 is TGTGCCAGCAGTGACGCGGGACAGAGCAATCAGCCCCAGCATTTT. Protein: CASSDAGQSNQPQHF.